The clone carrying this T cell receptor (beta chain) has more than one count but fewer than ten. Its antigen is unknown. The source of the sample is a study of T cells after yellow fever vaccination. General study results and limits: In post-booster samples, most primary-vaccination clones reappeared (approximately 96% CD4, 70% to 90% CD8). Weaker overall, the secondary response nonetheless peaked faster (day 5 versus 15). Overlap between CD4 and CD8 compartments was detected for a small share of clonotypes.

5'RACE template switching produced TCR cDNA carrying a universal primer site and UMIs. TCRdb re-called the 5' RACE reads with MiXCR, one entry per CDR3 protein. The table has about 350,000 distinct CDR3 sequences, roughly 4% seen once. Between the trimmed V and J ends, which lost 0 bases and 7 bases, there was a span of 15 bases. The CDR3 loop spans 15 amino acids. CDR1 and CDR2 from the germline V gene are DFQATT and SNEGSKA (reference sequence). This clonotype originated in a young man who received the YFV17D yellow fever vaccine. The V and J genes are TRBV20-1 and TRBJ2-2, with a tentative D call TRBD2 (5 bases). This sample comprised PBMCs, obtained 5 days after the yellow fever booster vaccination. The CDR3 nucleotides read TGCAGTGCTAGAGATCTGACTACCGCCTTCGGGGAGCTGTTTTTT. This encodes CSARDLTTAFGELFF.